This T cell receptor (beta chain) was recorded in a study of blood T cell repertoires in COVID-19. Original processing methods: Nucleated cell number was recorded as an estimate derived from reference gene primer amplification. Clones were read by immunoSEQ multiplex PCR, and TCRdb kept only the in-frame ones, dropping some. Clone size and V and J calls were adopted from that table, with D and trimming inferred from the DNA. The profile shows more than 150,000 clones, around nine tenths of them singletons. This clone was seen just once. Per germline, CDR1 ENHRY and CDR2 SYGVKD. V trimming: 4 bases; J trimming: 7 bases; junction bases outside the gene matches: 5. The CDR3 runs to 13 residues.

This clonotype originated in a woman in her sixties or seventies with COVID-19, enrolled during active disease. The chain combines TRBV10-3 with TRBJ2-3; 7 nucleotides align to TRBD1. The source material was peripheral blood. In DNA, the CDR3 is TGTGCCATCAGTGCCGGGACAGAAAATACGCAGTATTTT. Translated: CAISAGTENTQYF.